This TCR beta chain was profiled in a study of PD-1 and CTLA-4 blockade in melanoma. Clones were sequenced by immunoSEQ multiplex PCR, and TCRdb holds only the in-frame ones, with some missing. The sample lists around 21,000 clones, around 88% occurring once. The ends lost 0 bases at V and 1 base at J; junction bases unmatched: 4. From germline, CDR1 is KGHSH and CDR2 LQKENI. The CDR3 has 16 residues. This chain joins TRBV18 and TRBJ2-7, with 9 bases matching TRBD1. The source material was CD8+ T cells from peripheral blood, sampled before anti-PD-1 treatment. This receptor was taken from a human donor with melanoma. CDR3 residues: CASSPPGTGISYEQYF. DNA for the CDR3: TGTGCCAGCTCACCACCGGGGACAGGGATTTCCTACGAGCAGTACTTC.